The clone carrying this T cell receptor beta chain was recorded once. Its antigen is currently unknown. This record belongs to a study of identifying expanded T cells in peripheral blood. Points from the study as a whole: Over approximately two and four weeks, about 15 and 18 clones changed, versus 1.2 between replicates. Variance in clone template counts between approximately 2-week samples significantly increased with total template count across all healthy donors.

CDR1 is SGHTA, CDR2 FQGNSA, per germline. This CDR3 has 16 residues. The J segment lost 4 bases and the V segment lost 4 bases, leaving 5 bases of the junction unmatched. Assay: immunoSEQ multiplex PCR; the TCRdb copy retains only in-frame clones and omits some. The sample lists about 81,000 clones, roughly 84% occurring once. The J gene is TRBJ2-3, the V gene TRBV7-2; 13 positions agree with TRBD2. The sequenced sample was blood. The TCR sequence derives from a person aged 18 to 75 in good health. Here the CDR3 reads CASSSGLAGAADTQYF. The CDR3 nucleotides read TGTGCCAGCAGCTCTGGACTAGCGGGAGCGGCAGATACGCAGTATTTT.